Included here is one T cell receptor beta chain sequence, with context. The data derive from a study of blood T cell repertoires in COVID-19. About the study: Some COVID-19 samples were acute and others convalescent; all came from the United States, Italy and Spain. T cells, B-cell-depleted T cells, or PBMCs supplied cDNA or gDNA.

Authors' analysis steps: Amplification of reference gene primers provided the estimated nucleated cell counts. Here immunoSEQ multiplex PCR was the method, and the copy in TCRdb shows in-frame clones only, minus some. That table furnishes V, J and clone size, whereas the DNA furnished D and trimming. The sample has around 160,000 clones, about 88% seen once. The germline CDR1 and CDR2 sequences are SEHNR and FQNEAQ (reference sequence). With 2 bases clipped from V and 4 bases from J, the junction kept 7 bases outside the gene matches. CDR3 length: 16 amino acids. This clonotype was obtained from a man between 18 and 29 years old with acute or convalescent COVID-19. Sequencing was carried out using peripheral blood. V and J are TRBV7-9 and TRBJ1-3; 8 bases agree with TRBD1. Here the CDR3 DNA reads TGTGCCAGCAGCTTAATTGTGACAGGGGACGGAAACACCATATATTTT. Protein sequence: CASSLIVTGDGNTIYF.